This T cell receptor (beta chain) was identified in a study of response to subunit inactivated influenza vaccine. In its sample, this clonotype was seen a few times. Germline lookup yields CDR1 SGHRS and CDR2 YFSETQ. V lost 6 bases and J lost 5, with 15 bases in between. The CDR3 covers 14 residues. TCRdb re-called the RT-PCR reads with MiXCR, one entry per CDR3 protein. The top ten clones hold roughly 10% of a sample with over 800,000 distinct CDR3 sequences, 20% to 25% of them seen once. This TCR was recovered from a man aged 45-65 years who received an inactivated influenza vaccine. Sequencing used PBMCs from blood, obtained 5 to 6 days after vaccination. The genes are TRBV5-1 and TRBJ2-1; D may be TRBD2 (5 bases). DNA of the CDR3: TGCGCCAGCACCCTGACCGGGGTCAACAATGAGCAGTTCTTC. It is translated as CASTLTGVNNEQFF.